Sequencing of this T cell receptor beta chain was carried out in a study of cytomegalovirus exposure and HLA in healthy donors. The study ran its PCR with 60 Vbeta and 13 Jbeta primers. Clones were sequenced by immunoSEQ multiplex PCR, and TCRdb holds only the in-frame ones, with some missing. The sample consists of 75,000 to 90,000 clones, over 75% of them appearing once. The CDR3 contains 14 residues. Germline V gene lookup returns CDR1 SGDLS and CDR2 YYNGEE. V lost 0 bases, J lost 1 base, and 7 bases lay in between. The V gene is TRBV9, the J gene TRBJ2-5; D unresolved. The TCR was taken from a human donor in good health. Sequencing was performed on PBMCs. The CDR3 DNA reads TGTGCCAGCAGCGTAGAGTGGGCCCAAGAGACCCAGTACTTC. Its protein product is CASSVEWAQETQYF.